This TCR beta chain comes out of a study of OX40 agonist ivuxolimab in advanced cancers. Study background: Ivuxolimab is a fully human IgG2 antibody that activates OX40 (CD134). Patients were treated with intravenous ivuxolimab, dosed at 0.01 to 10 mg/kg and infused every 2 weeks. Findings of the study overall: Dose levels from 0.1 to 3.0 mg/kg saw CD4+ and CD8+ blood T cells expand clonally by week 6. The mean number of expanded clones was higher in CD8+ T cells than in CD4+.

Profiled with immunoSEQ multiplex PCR; TCRdb holds only in-frame clones, not every one. The data hold 90,000 to 95,000 clones, with 87% observed a single time. Germline V gene sequence: CDR1 MNHNY, CDR2 SVGAGI (reference sequence). The germline V and J ends were trimmed by 5 bases and 9 bases, with 11 bases remaining between them. This CDR3 has 12 amino acids. Remarks on this clone: Its antigen is still unknown.

The specimen comprised CD4+ or CD8+ T cells sorted from blood, sampled in a trial of the OX40 agonist ivuxolimab. The sequence came from an adult with an advanced solid tumor such as melanoma, head and neck, liver or kidney cancer. The chain has TRBV6-6 and TRBJ2-1; D is undetermined. The CDR3 DNA sequence: TGTGCCAGCAGTCCTCTGCGTGGTGAGCAGTTCTTC. Translation: CASSPLRGEQFF.